Sequencing of this T cell receptor beta chain was carried out in a study of control samples from healthy donors and cancer patients. There are 13 residues in the CDR3. The ends were cut back, 8 bases at V and 1 base at J, with 11 bases in the middle. Germline CDR1 is LNHDA and CDR2 is SQIVND (reference sequence). TCRdb's copy holds only in-frame clones and misses some; the assay was immunoSEQ multiplex PCR. The sample shows roughly 200,000 clones, roughly 94% of them seen only once. The TCR sequence derives from a man between 50 and 59 years old in good health. The rearrangement links TRBV19 to TRBJ1-1; weak D call: TRBD1 (6 bases). Sequencing was performed on blood. The CDR3 nucleotides are TGTGCCAGTGGCGACAGGCGGAACACTGAAGCTTTCTTT. Residues: CASGDRRNTEAFF.